The table lists the clone carrying this TCR beta chain with a count of one. Its antigen is unknown. The data belong to a study of OX40 agonist ivuxolimab in advanced cancers. Findings of the study overall: Not determined was the antigen specificity of the expanded peripheral T cells.

The table came from immunoSEQ multiplex PCR; TCRdb's copy has only in-frame clones and leaves some out. The sample lists roughly 76,000 clones; roughly 85% were seen once. The source is an adult with an advanced solid tumor such as melanoma, head and neck, liver or kidney cancer. Sample: CD4+ or CD8+ T cells sorted from blood, taken in a trial of the OX40 agonist ivuxolimab.

The CDR3 here is CASSPVRAARPSNQPQHF. The CDR3 DNA reads as TGTGCCAGCAGCCCCGTCAGGGCCGCCCGTCCTAGCAATCAGCCCCAGCATTTT. The rearrangement joins TRBV7-8 to TRBJ1-5; D perhaps matches TRBD1 (5 bases). The germline CDR1 and CDR2 sequences are SGHVS and FQNEAQ. This CDR3 spans 18 amino acids. Trimming removed 5 bases at V and 0 bases at J, with 20 bases between.